The present T cell receptor (beta chain) was sequenced within a study of blood T cell repertoires in COVID-19. Germline CDR1 is SEHNR and CDR2 is FQNEAQ (reference sequence). CDR3 size: 16 residues. The V segment lost 1 base and the J segment 5 bases; nucleotides outside the gene matches: 9. The repertoire was sequenced with immunoSEQ multiplex PCR; TCRdb's copy has only in-frame clones and lacks some. The table shows some 300,000 clones, with roughly 91% occurring only once. Material for sequencing was PBMCs or T cells enriched from blood (not recorded which). The V and J genes are TRBV7-9 and TRBJ2-5, with 8 nucleotides matching TRBD1. This receptor was taken from a woman aged 45-60 years who had been exposed to COVID-19. CDR3 sequence (DNA): TGTGCCAGCAGCTTAGGGGACAGGACGGCGGGTGAGACCCAGTACTTC. Protein sequence: CASSLGDRTAGETQYF. Full variable domain (rest looked up from reference TRBV7-9 and TRBJ2-5): DTGVSQNPRHKITKRGQNVTFRCDPISEHNRLYWYRQTLGQGPEFLTYFQNEAQLEKSRLLSDRFSAERPKGSFSTLEIQRTEQGDSAMYLCASSLGDRTAGETQYFGPGTRLLVL.